The entry below describes one T cell receptor (beta chain). The antigen remains undetermined. This sample stems from a study of cytomegalovirus exposure and HLA in healthy donors. CDR3 length equals 12 residues. Germline values: CDR1 MDHEN, CDR2 SYDVKM. The V and J ends lost 1 base and 6 bases respectively, with 4 bases between them. Primers for the PCR totalled 60 Vbeta and 13 Jbeta. The data were produced by immunoSEQ multiplex PCR, yet TCRdb's version contains in-frame clones alone and is incomplete. The sample has roughly 200,000 clones, approximately 82% seen once; the top ten hold about 1.7%. Study-level results: TRBV6-2, TRBV6-3 and some other V segments were excluded as indistinguishable.

This receptor was taken from a man aged 35 to 55 in good health and CMV-seropositive. What was sequenced was PBMCs. The chain is built from TRBV28 and TRBJ1-5; D uncertain. CDR3 coding DNA: TGTGCCAGCAGTTTATTGAGTCAGCCCCAGCATTTT. Translation gives CASSLLSQPQHF.